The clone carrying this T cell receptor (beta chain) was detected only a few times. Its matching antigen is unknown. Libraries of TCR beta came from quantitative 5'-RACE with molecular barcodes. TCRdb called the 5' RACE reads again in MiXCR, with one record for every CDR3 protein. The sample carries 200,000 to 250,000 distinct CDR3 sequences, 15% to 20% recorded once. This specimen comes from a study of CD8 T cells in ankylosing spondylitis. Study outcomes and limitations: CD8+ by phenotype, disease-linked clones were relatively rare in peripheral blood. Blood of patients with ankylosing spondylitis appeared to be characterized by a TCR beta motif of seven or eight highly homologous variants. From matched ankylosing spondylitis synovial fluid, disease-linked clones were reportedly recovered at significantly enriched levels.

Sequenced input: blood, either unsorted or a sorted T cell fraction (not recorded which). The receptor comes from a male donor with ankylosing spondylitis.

CDR3 sequence: CASGLGEGVWNEQFF. In nucleotides, the CDR3 is TGTGCTAGTGGTCTCGGGGAGGGGGTTTGGAATGAGCAGTTCTTC. J is TRBJ2-1 and V is TRBV12-5, with TRBD2 as a possible D gene (7 bases). V was cut by 5 bases and J by 7 bases, with 18 bases left in between. The CDR3 is 15 residues long. The germline CDR1 and CDR2 sequences are LGHNT and FRNRAP.